The entry below gives a single T cell receptor beta chain sequence along with its context. Its antigen is unidentified. This table comes from immunoSEQ multiplex PCR, and its TCRdb copy is limited to in-frame clones, with some not included. Of hundreds of thousands of clones listed, roughly 91% were seen once; the top ten hold 0.95% to 1.1%. This sample was included in a study of T cell responses to AZD1222 COVID-19 vaccine. Study outcomes and limitations: Two AZD1222 administrations were followed by greater Spike-specific TCR breadth and depth.

V was trimmed by 4 bases and J by 2 bases, leaving 14 bases between them. The CDR3 has 16 amino acids. Per germline, CDR1 MNHNY and CDR2 SVGAGI (reference sequence). This receptor was taken from an adult in good health. The V gene is TRBV6-6, the J gene TRBJ2-2, with D possibly TRBD2 on 7 matching bases. Sequenced material: peripheral blood, taken on day 0 of MenACWY control vaccination. This CDR3 is CASSWGGGQNTGELFF. The CDR3 coding sequence is TGTGCCAGCAGTTGGGGCGGGGGCCAAAACACCGGGGAGCTGTTTTTT.